A single sample gave rise to the 15 T cell receptor beta chains below, sequenced in a study of T cell clonality in common variable immunodeficiency. Measured with immunoSEQ multiplex PCR; TCRdb has only the in-frame clones, and not every one. The sample presents tens of thousands of clones, none singletons. The material sequenced was peripheral blood mononuclear cells. These receptors were collected from a person aged 18-69 years in good health.

In its sample, this clone was seen many times. Coverage ceases 3 residues before the CDR3 finishes, and the germline J gene fills in the end. The rearrangement links TRBV7-9 to TRBJ2-7; D remains ambiguous. V was cut by 2 bases and J by 5 bases, with 7 bases left in between. Germline CDR1 reads SEHNR; CDR2 reads FQNEAQ (reference sequence). The CDR3 has 12 amino acids. CDR3 sequence: CASSLTVHEQYF. Partial CDR3 DNA: TGTGCCAGCAGCTTAACGGTCCACGAG.

This clone was detected many times. The observed sequence ends 3 residues before the CDR3 terminus, with the missing tail filled in from the germline J gene. The chain combines TRBV18 with TRBJ1-5, with 7 bases that match TRBD1. The CDR3 runs 15 residues. The V segment lost 5 bases and the J segment 2 bases; nucleotides outside the gene matches: 6. CDR1 KGHSH and CDR2 LQKENI come from the germline V gene. CDR3 region: CASSFRQGGNQPQHF. CDR3 DNA (partial): TGTGCCAGCTCATTCCGACAGGGAGGCAATCAGCCC.

This clone has ten or more counts. The read finishes 3 residues shy of the CDR3 end, and the germline J gene is used to complete it. The chain is built from TRBV7-9 and TRBJ1-1; no definite D call. This CDR3 spans 15 amino acids. Trimming removed 5 bases from V and 4 bases from J, with 17 bases in between. Germline assignment: CDR1 SEHNR and CDR2 FQNEAQ (reference sequence). CDR3 loop: CASSAQILGSTEAFF. The sequenced CDR3 bases are TGTGCCAGCAGCGCACAGATACTGGGTAGCACTGAA.

This clone was seen many times. The read falls 3 residues short of the CDR3 end, and the missing part is taken from the germline J gene. This rearrangement joins TRBV19 to TRBJ1-4; TRBD1 matches at 7 bases. Germline V lookup: CDR1 LNHDA, CDR2 SQIVND (reference sequence). V trimming: 3 bases; J trimming: 2 bases; junction bases outside the gene matches: 9. The CDR3 runs 17 residues. The CDR3 region is CASSIRGQKGTNEKLFF. Incomplete CDR3 DNA: TGTGCCAGTAGTATCCGGGGACAGAAAGGTACTAATGAAAAA.

This clone was found many times. From the germline J gene comes the end of the CDR3, since the read stops 3 residues before it. This rearrangement joins TRBV5-1 to TRBJ1-6; D may be TRBD1 (6 bases). CDR3 length: 14 residues. Trimming stripped 2 bases from V and 10 bases from J, with 13 bases between. Germline CDR1 and CDR2: SGHRS and YFSETQ. The sequenced CDR3 bases are TGCGCCAGCAGCTTACAGGGCGGGAGCTCACCC. Translating it yields CASSLQGGSSP. The CDR3, in full, reads CASSLQGGSSPLHF.

The table lists this clone with many counts. The read halts 3 residues ahead of the CDR3 end, with the missing end drawn from the germline J gene. The chain uses TRBV18 and TRBJ2-2; D ambiguous. This CDR3 is built from 12 residues. In germline, CDR1 is KGHSH, CDR2 LQKENI. Trimming left V 10 bases short and J 1 base short, with 7 bases between. The sequenced CDR3 bases are TGTGCCACCCCAGGGAACACCGGGGAG. Translated, it gives CATPGNTGE. In full, the CDR3 is CATPGNTGELFF. The variable domain in full, completed from reference TRBV18 and TRBJ2-2, reads NAGVMQNPRHLVRRRGQEARLRCSPMKGHSHVYWYRQLPEEGLKFMVYLQKENIIDESGMPKERFSAEFPKEGPSILRIQQVVRGDSAAYFCATPGNTGELFFGEGSRLTVL.

This clone appeared many times. The read terminates 3 residues before the CDR3 end, so the remaining end is supplied by the germline J gene. V usage is TRBV29-1 and J usage is TRBJ2-3; TRBD1 might be the D (6 bases). The CDR3 spans 16 residues. The germline gives CDR1 SQVTM, CDR2 ANQGSEA. V was pared by 3 bases and J by 0 bases, with 16 bases between. The CDR3 loop is CSVDRRTVTSTDTQYF. CDR3 DNA (partial): TGCAGCGTTGACCGGCGGACAGTAACTAGCACAGATACG.

As for this clone: The missing CDR3 end, 3 residues past where the read stops, is filled in from the germline J gene. The rearrangement joins TRBV18 to TRBJ2-7; D is perhaps TRBD2 (6 bases). With 2 bases removed from V and 3 bases from J, the gap between germline ends came to 17 bases. CDR1 and CDR2 from the germline V gene are KGHSH and LQKENI. This CDR3 is 16 amino acids long. Partial CDR3 DNA: TGTGCCAGCTCACCAATTCCAGGACGGCGGGGCTACGAG. Protein sequence: CASSPIPGRRGYE. The complete CDR3 protein is CASSPIPGRRGYEQYF.

There are a few counts of this clone. The read terminates 3 residues ahead of where the CDR3 ends, so the germline J gene completes it. The chain links TRBV7-9 to TRBJ1-2; no firm D call. There are 13 residues in the CDR3. In germline, CDR1 is SEHNR, CDR2 FQNEAQ (reference sequence). The CDR3 reads CASSYRGSYDYTF. The CDR3 DNA, read in part, is TGTGCCAGCAGCTACAGAGGCTCCTACGAC.

The sequenced part of the CDR3 DNA is TGTGCCAGTAGTATACCCGGACTAGCTACCTCTGAC. This translates into CASSIPGLATSD. The full CDR3 is CASSIPGLATSDYTF. J is TRBJ1-2 and V is TRBV19; D is undetermined. The CDR3 goes on 3 residues after the read ends, and that part is filled in from the germline J gene. Germline V gives CDR1 LNHDA, CDR2 SQIVND (reference sequence). This CDR3 is built from 15 residues.

This clone was detected many times. Read data end 3 residues before the CDR3 end; the end is taken from the germline J gene. V usage is TRBV30 and J usage is TRBJ2-1; 11 bases are a match to TRBD2. J was trimmed by 0 bases and V by 3 bases; bases with no gene match: 4. The CDR3 totals 16 residues. Looked up from germline, CDR1 is GTSNPN and CDR2 is SVGIG (reference sequence). CDR3 DNA, as far as it was read: TGTGCCTGGAGCAGACTAGCGGGGCGCTCCTACAATGAG. It codes for CAWSRLAGRSYNE. The whole CDR3 protein is CAWSRLAGRSYNEQFF.

The table lists this clone with many counts. The CDR3 is cut off 3 residues early in the read; its end comes from the germline J gene. The V gene is TRBV4-1, the J gene TRBJ2-5, with 9 bases matching TRBD2. Germline trimming cut 1 base from V and 0 bases from J; bases unmatched to any gene: 6. The CDR3 contains 17 residues. The germline CDR1 and CDR2 sequences are MGHRA and YSYEKL. The CDR3 loop reads CASSQGSSGNYQETQYF. The covered CDR3 bases are TGCGCCAGCAGCCAAGGCTCTAGCGGGAACTACCAAGAGACC.

Many counts were recorded for this clone. The read ends 3 residues before the CDR3 terminus; that terminus is restored from the germline J gene. The chain recombines TRBV5-6 with TRBJ2-7; weak D call: TRBD2 (6 bases). Trimming took 1 base from V and 1 from J, leaving 12 bases between them. Germline V gene sequence: CDR1 SGHDT, CDR2 YYEEEE. This CDR3 comprises 15 residues. CDR3 loop: CASSLLGGSSYEQYF. Partial CDR3 DNA: TGTGCCAGCAGCTTGTTGGGGGGATCATCCTACGAG.

This clone came up many times. The sequenced fragment ends 3 residues before the CDR3 boundary, so the rest is inferred from the germline J gene. V gene TRBV5-6 combines with J gene TRBJ2-7, with 7 positions matching TRBD2. This CDR3 contains 14 residues. The V and J ends lost 7 bases and 3 bases, in that order; junction bases with no gene match: 10. Germline V lookup: CDR1 SGHDT, CDR2 YYEEEE. The CDR3: CASGTGTNLYEQYF. Incomplete CDR3 DNA: TGTGCCAGCGGAACCGGGACTAACCTCTACGAG.

This clone came up many times. With the read ending 3 residues before the CDR3 end, the germline J gene is used to fill in that end. The chain uses TRBV29-1 and TRBJ2-2, with D perhaps TRBD1 (6 bases). From germline, CDR1 is SQVTM and CDR2 ANQGSEA. This CDR3 is 13 amino acids long. The ends were cut back, 6 bases at V and 6 bases at J, with 14 bases in the middle. Here the CDR3 reads CSVPDRYSGELFF. CDR3 DNA (partial): TGCAGCGTCCCCGACAGGTACTCCGGGGAG.